Shown below are 22 T cell receptor beta chains from a single sample sequenced in a study of cytomegalovirus exposure and HLA in healthy donors. PCR primers comprised 60 Vbeta and 13 Jbeta primers. The protocol was immunoSEQ multiplex PCR, while the TCRdb copy is restricted to in-frame clones and leaves out a portion. Listed are about 200,000 clones; less than 6.5% falls within the top ten. The sequenced sample consisted of PBMCs. Every receptor here comes from a man aged 25 to 40 in good health and CMV-seronegative.

The chain employs TRBV11-2 and TRBJ2-7; D gene unclear. Trimming removed 3 bases at V and 3 bases at J, with 3 bases between. Germline assignment: CDR1 SGHAT and CDR2 FQNNGV. The CDR3 has 11 residues. The CDR3 nucleotides read TGTGCCAGCAGCTTCAACTACGAGCAGTACTTC. Encoded protein: CASSFNYEQYF.

The chain combines TRBV2 with TRBJ2-7; TRBD2 matches at 8 bases. The junction had 6 bases not matched to a gene; V was cut back by 8 bases and J by 0 bases. CDR1 is SNHLY and CDR2 is FYNNEI in the germline V gene. The CDR3 length is 14 residues. CDR3 region: CASGVGTSSYEQYF. The CDR3 nucleotides read TGTGCCAGCGGGGTAGGGACTAGCTCCTACGAGCAGTACTTC.

V is TRBV4-3 and J is TRBJ1-4, with TRBD1 identical over 9 bases. The CDR3 is made up of 15 amino acids. Germline lookup yields CDR1 LGHNA and CDR2 YSLEER. Trimming took 1 base from V and 4 from J; bases not matched to a gene: 1. CDR3 loop: CASSQGTGVNEKLFF. CDR3 coding DNA: TGCGCCAGCAGCCAAGGGACAGGGGTTAATGAAAAACTGTTTTTT.

This chain joins TRBV28 and TRBJ2-2; no firm D call. With 8 bases removed from V and 0 bases from J, the gap between germline ends came to 7 bases. CDR3 length: 13 amino acids. The germline gives CDR1 MDHEN, CDR2 SYDVKM. The CDR3: CASGPANTGELFF. In DNA, the CDR3 is TGTGCCAGCGGTCCAGCGAACACCGGGGAGCTGTTTTTT.

CDR3 bases: TGCGCCAGCAGCTTGGATCCAGCGGGGGTTGAGACCCAGTACTTC. Translated: CASSLDPAGVETQYF. V gene TRBV5-1 combines with J gene TRBJ2-5, with 8 positions matching TRBD2. V lost 0 bases and J lost 5; bases outside the gene matches: 6. This CDR3 is built from 15 residues. Germline V gene lookup returns CDR1 SGHRS and CDR2 YFSETQ.

This chain connects TRBV19 to TRBJ2-2, with 8 bases identical to TRBD2. The trim removed 5 bases at V and 3 bases at J, leaving 8 bases unmatched. Germline V gene lookup returns CDR1 LNHDA and CDR2 SQIVND (reference sequence). The CDR3 extends over 16 amino acids. The CDR3 DNA follows: TGTGCCAGTAGTCCCCCGGGGGGGTTCTACACCGGGGAGCTGTTTTTT. Translating gives CASSPPGGFYTGELFF.

The V and J genes are TRBV7-3 and TRBJ2-5, with 8 bases aligning to TRBD2. The J call could be wrong; TRBJ2-7 is a better fit for the DNA end. The germline V gene encodes CDR1 SGHTA and CDR2 FQGTGA. This CDR3 is built from 15 residues. The CDR3 nucleotides are TGTGCCAGCAGCCCCGGGGGGGAGGGCTCCTACGAGCAGTACTTC. Its protein product is CASSPGGEGSYEQYF.

This chain uses TRBV4-1 with TRBJ2-7; 9 nucleotides align to TRBD1. With 4 bases clipped from V and 5 bases from J, the junction kept 12 bases outside the gene matches. There are 16 residues in the CDR3. Germline loops: CDR1 MGHRA, CDR2 YSYEKL. In nucleotides, the CDR3 is TGCGCCAGCAGCCTCGACTCTGGACAGGGGATCAACGAGCAGTACTTC. It yields the protein CASSLDSGQGINEQYF.

This chain joins TRBV19 and TRBJ1-4, with 8 nucleotides matching TRBD1. The junction had 4 bases not matched to a gene; V was cut back by 5 bases and J by 5 bases. This CDR3 is 14 amino acids long. Germline V lookup: CDR1 LNHDA, CDR2 SQIVND (reference sequence). The CDR3 here is CASSPGTGNEKLFF. CDR3 coding DNA: TGTGCCAGTAGTCCCGGGACAGGCAATGAAAAACTGTTTTTT.

The V call is TRBV11-3, the J call TRBJ2-7; TRBD2 matches 11 bases. The ends lost 5 bases at V and 2 bases at J; junction bases unmatched: 14. This CDR3 has 18 amino acids. Germline assignment: CDR1 SGHNT and CDR2 YENEEA. Written as DNA, the CDR3 is TGTGCCAGCAGCCCTAGTCGTAGCGGGGGGGCCGAAGCCTACGAGCAGTACTTC. Protein: CASSPSRSGGAEAYEQYF.

V gene TRBV19 combines with J gene TRBJ1-4; tentatively, D is TRBD1 (5 bases). The CDR3 is 17 amino acids. Germline V gene lookup returns CDR1 LNHDA and CDR2 SQIVND (reference sequence). Trimming left V 1 base short and J 8 bases short, with 20 bases between. CDR3 region: CASSIGFRRQGYEKLFF. CDR3 bases: TGTGCCAGTAGTATAGGTTTCCGGCGGCAGGGTTACGAAAAACTGTTTTTT. The full variable domain, in which reference TRBV19 and TRBJ1-4 provide the parts outside the CDR3, is DGGITQSPKYLFRKEGQNVTLSCEQNLNHDAMYWYRQDPGQGLRLIYYSQIVNDFQKGDIAEGYSVSREKKESFPLTVTSAQKNPTAFYLCASSIGFRRQGYEKLFFGSGTQLSVL.

This chain links TRBV5-1 with TRBJ1-5; 7 bases line up with TRBD1. This CDR3 is built from 15 residues. Germline V gives CDR1 SGHRS, CDR2 YFSETQ. V lost 5 bases and J lost 5; bases outside the gene matches: 10. CDR3 loop: CASRFAQGPDQPQHF. DNA of the CDR3: TGCGCCAGCAGATTCGCACAGGGGCCCGATCAGCCCCAGCATTTT.

The chain employs TRBV9 and TRBJ1-2; TRBD1 might be the D (5 bases). V shed 1 base and J shed 6 bases, with 10 bases lying between them. Germline CDR1 reads SGDLS; CDR2 reads YYNGEE. This CDR3 has 13 residues. The CDR3 nucleotides read TGTGCCAGCAGCGTAATTGCAGGGAATGGCTACACCTTC. It yields the protein CASSVIAGNGYTF. Full variable domain (missing parts from reference TRBV9 and TRBJ1-2): DSGVTQTPKHLITATGQRVTLRCSPRSGDLSVYWYQQSLDQGLQFLIQYYNGEERAKGNILERFSAQQFPDLHSELNLSSLELGDSALYFCASSVIAGNGYTFGSGTRLTVV.

The V and J genes are TRBV14 and TRBJ1-2; weak D call: TRBD1 (5 bases). The length of the CDR3 is 14 residues. CDR1 SGHDN and CDR2 FVKESK come from the germline V gene. V gave up 1 base and J gave up 2 bases, with 8 bases separating them. This CDR3 is CASSQAGSNYGYTF. In DNA form, the CDR3 reads TGTGCCAGCAGCCAAGCAGGGTCGAACTATGGCTACACCTTC.

For the CDR3, the DNA is TGTGCCAGCAGTCCGACGGACAGGGTAGATGAAAAACTGTTTTTT. Translating it yields CASSPTDRVDEKLFF. This chain links TRBV28 with TRBJ1-4; 8 bases match TRBD1. The CDR3 is 15 residues long. The germline V gene encodes CDR1 MDHEN and CDR2 SYDVKM. The V gene end was trimmed by 5 bases and the J gene end by 6 bases; junction bases not matched to a gene: 8.

The V and J genes are TRBV30 and TRBJ2-2; D call uncertain. The CDR3 totals 12 residues. The germline V gene encodes CDR1 GTSNPN and CDR2 SVGIG (reference sequence). V was cut by 4 bases and J by 4 bases, with 7 bases left in between. The CDR3, as DNA: TGTGCCTGGACCCCAGTCACCGGGGAGCTGTTTTTT. Translating it yields CAWTPVTGELFF. Full variable domain (missing parts from reference TRBV30 and TRBJ2-2): SQTIHQWPATLVQPVGSPLSLECTVEGTSNPNLYWYRQAAGRGLQLLFYSVGIGQISSEVPQNLSASRPQDRQFILSSKKLLLSDSGFYLCAWTPVTGELFFGEGSRLTVL.

The chain recombines TRBV11-3 with TRBJ2-1; 12 nucleotides match TRBD1. This CDR3 region has 13 residues. After removal of 6 bases from V and 8 bases from J, the junction contained 2 bases not matched to a gene. Germline V gene data show CDR1 as SGHNT and CDR2 as YENEEA. DNA of the CDR3: TGTGCCAGCAGTGGGACAGGGGGCCATGAGCAGTTCTTC. Amino acids: CASSGTGGHEQFF.

The V gene is TRBV4-3, the J gene TRBJ2-7; weak D call: TRBD1 (7 bases). Trimming left V 0 bases short and J 2 bases short, with 17 bases between. Germline V CDR1 and CDR2: LGHNA, YSLEER. The CDR3 sequence is 17 residues long. For the CDR3, the DNA is TGCGCCAGCAGCCAAGATTGGCAGCGGAGGGGGCCCTACGAGCAGTACTTC. Its protein product is CASSQDWQRRGPYEQYF.

The chain carries TRBV7-6 and TRBJ2-2; tentative D call: TRBD2 (7 bases). The V end lost 3 bases, the J end lost 0 bases, and 8 bases lay between the germline ends. The CDR3 has 15 amino acids. Germline V gene sequence: CDR1 SGHVS, CDR2 FNYEAQ. The CDR3, as DNA: TGTGCCAGCAGCTTGGGGGGGCCGAACACCGGGGAGCTGTTTTTT. This codes for CASSLGGPNTGELFF.

The CDR3 DNA follows: TGTGCCTGGAGGGGCAGGGGGCTAGGCGAGCAGTACTTC. Translating it yields CAWRGRGLGEQYF. V is TRBV30 and J is TRBJ2-5; 8 bases agree with TRBD1. Near its end, the DNA agrees better with TRBJ2-7, so the J call may be wrong. The CDR3 is 13 residues long. Germline values: CDR1 GTSNPN, CDR2 SVGIG (reference sequence).

Concerning this clone: This sample also contains other DNA sequences that code for the same CDR3. This chain connects TRBV18 to TRBJ1-1, with TRBD1 matching 9 bases. CDR1 and CDR2 (germline): KGHSH, LQKENI. This CDR3 has 14 residues. Unmatched junction bases numbered 0, after V lost 3 bases and J lost 1 base. CDR3 residues: CASSPGQGNTEAFF. CDR3 bases: TGTGCCAGCTCACCGGGACAGGGGAACACTGAAGCTTTCTTT.

V is TRBV7-9 and J is TRBJ1-2; weak D call: TRBD1 (5 bases). V lost 5 bases and J 0 bases, leaving 16 bases between the germline ends. The CDR3 spans 16 residues. Germline V CDR1 and CDR2: SEHNR, FQNEAQ (reference sequence). The CDR3 DNA reads as TGTGCCAGCAGCGCCCCTGGGGAGGGGACTAACTATGGCTACACCTTC. As protein: CASSAPGEGTNYGYTF.